Listed here is a single TCR beta chain. Libraries were prepared by immunoSEQ multiplex PCR; TCRdb keeps only in-frame clonotypes and omits some of them. The sample has 180,000 or so clones, 80% to 90% seen once. The sample originates from a study of blood T cell repertoires in COVID-19. Germline V gene lookup returns CDR1 SGHKS and CDR2 YYEKEE (reference sequence). The CDR3 is 19 amino acids. V lost 3 bases and J lost 0; bases outside the gene matches: 12. This clonotype originated in a man between 18 and 35 years old with active or convalescent COVID-19. Sequences were obtained from peripheral blood. This chain joins TRBV5-5 and TRBJ1-5; 10 bases match TRBD1. CDR3 region: CASSWGDRGPFYSNQPQHF. The DNA of the CDR3 is TGTGCCAGCAGCTGGGGGGACAGGGGTCCCTTCTATAGCAATCAGCCCCAGCATTTT.